This is a list of T cell receptor beta chains from one sample in a study of PD-L1 blockade in urothelial cancer. Sequenced by immunoSEQ multiplex PCR; TCRdb stores in-frame clones only, minus some. The data contain about 76,000 clones, more than 85% of them seen just once; the ten biggest clones take up 0.87%. This specimen consisted of PBMCs, obtained around atezolizumab (anti-PD-L1) treatment. Receptor source: a woman of 80 years or more with urothelial cancer. The CDR3 runs from the conserved cysteine through the conserved F or W. The D gene is left open where the match is weak. Not every row has a clone size; where given, it reads once, few, many or a size class.

J gene,clone size,V gene,D gene,CDR3 DNA,CDR3 protein
TRBJ1-1,-,TRBV6-1,TRBD1,TGTGCCAGCAGTGAAGGTAAGGACAGGGCTGAAGCTTTCTTT,CASSEGKDRAEAFF
TRBJ1-1,once,TRBV28,-,TGTGCCAGCCAAACTAACACTGAAGCTTTCTTT,CASQTNTEAFF
TRBJ2-3,-,TRBV6-1,-,TGTGCCAGCAGACCGGGACACCTTCTCACAGATACGCAGTATTTT,CASRPGHLLTDTQYF
TRBJ2-1,once,TRBV4-2,-,TGTGCCAGCAGCCAAATATCAGGGATAGAATACAATGAGCAGTTCTTC,CASSQISGIEYNEQFF
TRBJ2-1,-,TRBV10-2,TRBD2,TGCGCCAGCAGTGAGAGAGCGGGAGAGGGGAATGAGCAGTTCTTC,CASSERAGEGNEQFF
TRBJ2-3,-,TRBV2,TRBD2,TGTGCCAGCAGTGAATGGCGGGGGGCGATGGGCACAGATACGCAGTATTTT,CASSEWRGAMGTDTQYF
TRBJ2-1,-,TRBV11-3,TRBD2,TGTGCCAGCAGCGGACGACTAGCGGACTCCTACAATGAGCAGTTCTTC,CASSGRLADSYNEQFF
TRBJ2-7,-,TRBV9,-,TGTGCCAGCAGCGGGGGACTCCTAAGCTCCTACGAGCAGTACTTC,CASSGGLLSSYEQYF
TRBJ1-2,-,TRBV15,TRBD1,TGTGCCACCAGCAGAGGGGCCAGGGGGCATGGCTACACCTTC,CATSRGARGHGYTF
TRBJ1-5,-,TRBV19,TRBD1,TGTGCCAGTAGCAAGACAGGGAATAGGGATCAGCCCCAGCATTTT,CASSKTGNRDQPQHF
TRBJ1-4,-,TRBV27,TRBD1,TGTGCCAGCAGTTTGGGACAGTTTCGGGAAAAACTGTTTTTT,CASSLGQFREKLFF
TRBJ1-4,-,TRBV5-1,TRBD1,TGCGCCAGCAGGAGAGGACAGGAAAAAAGATTTGCAACTAATGAAAAACTGTTTTTT,CASRRGQEKRFATNEKLFF
TRBJ1-5,-,TRBV9,TRBD1,TGTGCCAGCAGCAAACACCCCACAGGGGCCTCCCAGCCCCAGCATTTT,CASSKHPTGASQPQHF
TRBJ2-2,once,TRBV30,TRBD1,TGTGCCTGGAGTGTGCAGGGGGCCGGGGAGCTGTTTTTT,CAWSVQGAGELFF
TRBJ1-4,-,TRBV27,-,TGTGCCAGCAGTTCGGTGAGGGAGGCTGAAAAACTGTTTTTT,CASSSVREAEKLFF
TRBJ1-2,-,TRBV29-1,TRBD1,TGCAGCGTTGGGACAGGGACTAACTATGGCTACACCTTC,CSVGTGTNYGYTF
TRBJ1-2,-,TRBV10-3,TRBD1,TGTGCCATCAGTTTGGACAGGGACTATGGCTACACCTTC,CAISLDRDYGYTF
TRBJ1-2,-,TRBV6-5,-,TGTGCCAGCAGCCGGGGTTCCGGGAGCTATGGCTACACCTTC,CASSRGSGSYGYTF
TRBJ2-7,-,TRBV28,-,TGTGCCAGCACCCCCACCGGGTCCCACTACGAGCAGTACTTC,CASTPTGSHYEQYF
TRBJ2-5,few,TRBV5-1,TRBD1,TGCGCCAGCAGCCCAGACAGGGGTGCCGAGACCCAGTACTTC,CASSPDRGAETQYF
TRBJ1-5,-,TRBV28,-,TGTGCCAGCAGTACTCGACAGCAGCCCCAGCATTTT,CASSTRQQPQHF